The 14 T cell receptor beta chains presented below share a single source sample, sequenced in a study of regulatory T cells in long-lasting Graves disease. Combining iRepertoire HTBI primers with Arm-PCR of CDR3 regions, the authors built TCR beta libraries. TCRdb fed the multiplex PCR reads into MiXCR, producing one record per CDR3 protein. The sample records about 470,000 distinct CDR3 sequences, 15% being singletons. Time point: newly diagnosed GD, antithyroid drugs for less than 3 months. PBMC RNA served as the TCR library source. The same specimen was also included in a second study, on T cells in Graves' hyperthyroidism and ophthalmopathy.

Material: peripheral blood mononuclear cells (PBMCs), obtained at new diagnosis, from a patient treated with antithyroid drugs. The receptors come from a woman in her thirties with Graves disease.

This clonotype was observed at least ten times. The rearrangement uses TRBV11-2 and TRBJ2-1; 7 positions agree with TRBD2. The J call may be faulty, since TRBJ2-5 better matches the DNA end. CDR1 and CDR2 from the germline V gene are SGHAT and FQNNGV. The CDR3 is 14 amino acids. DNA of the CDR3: TGTGCCAGCAGCCGACCCCCGGGGGGAGAGACCCAGTACTTC. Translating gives CASSRPPGGETQYF.

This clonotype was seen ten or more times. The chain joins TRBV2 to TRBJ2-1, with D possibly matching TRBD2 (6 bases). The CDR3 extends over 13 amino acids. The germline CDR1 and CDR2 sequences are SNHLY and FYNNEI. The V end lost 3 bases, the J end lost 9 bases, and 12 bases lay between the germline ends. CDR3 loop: CASSEASAGEQFF. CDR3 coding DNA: TGTGCCAGCAGTGAGGCTAGCGCTGGTGAGCAGTTCTTC.

CDR3 region: CASSYPTSGSKETQYF. CDR3 bases: TGTGCCAGCAGTTACCCCACTAGCGGTTCGAAAGAGACCCAGTACTTC. The genes are TRBV6-5 and TRBJ2-5; TRBD2 matches at 8 bases. After removal of 2 bases from V and 3 bases from J, the junction contained 8 bases not matched to a gene. The CDR3 is made up of 16 amino acids. Germline values: CDR1 MNHEY, CDR2 SVGAGI.

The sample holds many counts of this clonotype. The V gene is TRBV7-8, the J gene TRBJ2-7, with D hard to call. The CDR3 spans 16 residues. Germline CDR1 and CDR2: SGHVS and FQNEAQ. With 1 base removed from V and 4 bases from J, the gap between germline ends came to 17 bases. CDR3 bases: TGTGCCAGCAGCTTAGTTCCCACGCTAGGGATTTACGAGCAGTACTTC. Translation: CASSLVPTLGIYEQYF.

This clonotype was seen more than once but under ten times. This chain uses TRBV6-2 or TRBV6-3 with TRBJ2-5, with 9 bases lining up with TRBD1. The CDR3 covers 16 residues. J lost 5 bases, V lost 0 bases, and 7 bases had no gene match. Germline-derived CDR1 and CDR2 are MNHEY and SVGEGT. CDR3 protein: CASSYSGRDRVETQYF. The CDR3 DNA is TGTGCCAGCAGTTACTCGGGTCGGGACAGGGTGGAGACCCAGTACTTC.

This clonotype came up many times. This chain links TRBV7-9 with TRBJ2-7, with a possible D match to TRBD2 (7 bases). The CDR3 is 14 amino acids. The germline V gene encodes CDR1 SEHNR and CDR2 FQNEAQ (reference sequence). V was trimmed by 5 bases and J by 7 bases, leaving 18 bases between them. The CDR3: CASSKGGTEGEQYF. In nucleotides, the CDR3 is TGTGCCAGCAGCAAGGGGGGGACGGAGGGGGAGCAGTACTTC.

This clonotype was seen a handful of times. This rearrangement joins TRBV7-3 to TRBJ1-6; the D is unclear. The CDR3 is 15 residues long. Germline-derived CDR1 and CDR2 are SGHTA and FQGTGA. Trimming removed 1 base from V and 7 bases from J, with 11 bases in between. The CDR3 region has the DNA TGTGCCAGCAGCTTAAGGGCGACGGGGAATTCACCCCTCCACTTT. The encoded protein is CASSLRATGNSPLHF.

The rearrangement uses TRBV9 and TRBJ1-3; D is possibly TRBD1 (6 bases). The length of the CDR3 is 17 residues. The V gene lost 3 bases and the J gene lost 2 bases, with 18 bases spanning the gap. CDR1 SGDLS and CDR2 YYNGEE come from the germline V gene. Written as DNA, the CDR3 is TGTGCCAGCAGCGCAACCGGGGGACATCTTCCTGGAAACACCATATATTTT. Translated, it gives CASSATGGHLPGNTIYF. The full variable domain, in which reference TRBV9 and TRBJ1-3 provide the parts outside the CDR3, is DSGVTQTPKHLITATGQRVTLRCSPRSGDLSVYWYQQSLDQGLQFLIQYYNGEERAKGNILERFSAQQFPDLHSELNLSSLELGDSALYFCASSATGGHLPGNTIYFGEGSWLTVV.

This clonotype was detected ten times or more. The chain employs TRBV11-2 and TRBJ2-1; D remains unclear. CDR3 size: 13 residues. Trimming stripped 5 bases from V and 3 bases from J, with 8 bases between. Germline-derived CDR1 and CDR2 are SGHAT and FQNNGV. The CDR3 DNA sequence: TGTGCCAGCAGCCAGGAGAACTACAATGAGCAGTTCTTC. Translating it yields CASSQENYNEQFF. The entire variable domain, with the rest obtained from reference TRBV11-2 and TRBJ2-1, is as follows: EAGVAQSPRYKIIEKRQSVAFWCNPISGHATLYWYQQILGQGPKLLIQFQNNGVVDDSQLPKDRFSAERLKGVDSTLKIQPAKLEDSAVYLCASSQENYNEQFFGPGTRLTVL.

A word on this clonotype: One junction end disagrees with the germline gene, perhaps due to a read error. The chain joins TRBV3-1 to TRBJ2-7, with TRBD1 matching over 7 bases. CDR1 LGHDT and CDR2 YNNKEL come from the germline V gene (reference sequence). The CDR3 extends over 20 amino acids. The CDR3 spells CASGQGGPGQGLPDPYEQYF. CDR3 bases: TGTGCCAGCGGCCAAGGGGGCCCCGGACAAGGCCTACCGGATCCCTACGAGCAGTACTTC.

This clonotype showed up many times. This CDR3 reads CATSARGEDRNEQFF. The CDR3 DNA reads as TGTGCCACCAGTGCGCGAGGGGAGGATCGCAATGAGCAGTTCTTC. The gene calls are TRBV24-1 and TRBJ2-1, with D possibly matching TRBD2 (6 bases). The CDR3 runs to 15 residues. The germline V gene encodes CDR1 KGHDR and CDR2 SFDVKD. Deletions cut 5 bases from V and 6 bases from J, with 16 bases between.

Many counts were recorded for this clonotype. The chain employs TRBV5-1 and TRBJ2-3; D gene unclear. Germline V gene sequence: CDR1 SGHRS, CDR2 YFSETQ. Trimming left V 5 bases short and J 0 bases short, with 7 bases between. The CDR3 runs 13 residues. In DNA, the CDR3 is TGCGCCAGCAGGACACTTAGCACAGATACGCAGTATTTT. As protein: CASRTLSTDTQYF. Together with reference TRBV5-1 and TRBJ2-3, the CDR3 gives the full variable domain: KAGVTQTPRYLIKTRGQQVTLSCSPISGHRSVSWYQQTPGQGLQFLFEYFSETQRNKGNFPGRFSGRQFSNSRSEMNVSTLELGDSALYLCASRTLSTDTQYFGPGTRLTVL.

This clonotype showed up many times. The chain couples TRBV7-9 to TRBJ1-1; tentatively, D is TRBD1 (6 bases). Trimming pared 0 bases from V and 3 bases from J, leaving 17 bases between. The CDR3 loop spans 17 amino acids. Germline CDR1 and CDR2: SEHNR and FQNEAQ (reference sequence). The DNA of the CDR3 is TGTGCCAGCAGCTTAGCGCATAGGGGGGGTTTGGACACTGAAGCTTTCTTT. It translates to CASSLAHRGGLDTEAFF.

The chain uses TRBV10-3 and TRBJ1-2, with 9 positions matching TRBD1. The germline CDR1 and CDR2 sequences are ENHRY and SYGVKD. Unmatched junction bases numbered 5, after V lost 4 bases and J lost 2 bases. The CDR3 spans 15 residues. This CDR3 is CAISARTGENYGYTF. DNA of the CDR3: TGTGCCATCAGTGCGAGGACAGGGGAAAACTATGGCTACACCTTC.